This TCR beta chain was recovered during a study of beta chain features in type 1 diabetes. Study conclusions and caveats: In every one of the four CD4+ subsets, TCRB CDR3s were moderately but significantly shorter in Type 1 diabetes patients.

Between the trimmed V and J ends, which lost 0 bases and 11 bases, there was a span of 14 bases. This CDR3 contains 13 residues. Germline-derived CDR1 and CDR2 are SGHRS and YFSETQ. Expressed TCRB transcripts were sequenced, since all the RNA that had been isolated was reverse transcribed. Sequenced by immunoSEQ multiplex PCR; TCRdb stores in-frame clones only, minus some. The data show under 950,000 clones, under 20% seen once. This clone turned up a few times. Its specificity is unknown. This chain uses TRBV5-1 with TRBJ1-1, with D uncertain. Sequenced sample: naive CD4+ T cells from blood. This sequence originates from a young woman in good health. The CDR3 protein is CASSLAGPLGAFF. The CDR3 DNA is TGCGCCAGCAGCTTGGCGGGTCCCTTGGGGGCTTTCTTT.